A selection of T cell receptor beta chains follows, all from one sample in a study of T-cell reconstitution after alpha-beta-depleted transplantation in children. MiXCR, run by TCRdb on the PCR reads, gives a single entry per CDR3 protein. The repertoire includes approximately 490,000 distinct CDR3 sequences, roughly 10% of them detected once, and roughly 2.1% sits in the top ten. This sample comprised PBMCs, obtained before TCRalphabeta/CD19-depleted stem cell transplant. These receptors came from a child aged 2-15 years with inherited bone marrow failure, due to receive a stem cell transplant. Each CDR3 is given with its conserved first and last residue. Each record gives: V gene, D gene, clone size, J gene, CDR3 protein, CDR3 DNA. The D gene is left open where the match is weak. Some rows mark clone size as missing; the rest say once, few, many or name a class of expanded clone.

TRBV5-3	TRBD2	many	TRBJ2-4	CARSSSTSRGPKNIQYF	TGTGCCAGAAGCTCGTCGACTAGCCGGGGTCCCAAAAACATTCAGTACTTC
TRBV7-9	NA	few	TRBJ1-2	CASSPFYGYTF	TGTGCCAGCAGCCCGTTTTATGGCTACACCTTC
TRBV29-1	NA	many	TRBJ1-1	CSVTAYTEAFF	TGCAGCGTGACAGCTTACACTGAAGCTTTCTTT
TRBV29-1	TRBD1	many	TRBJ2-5	CSVRTGGGETQYF	TGCAGCGTGAGGACAGGGGGCGGGGAGACCCAGTACTTC
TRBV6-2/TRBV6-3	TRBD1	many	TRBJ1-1	CASRETGQAYTEAFF	TGTGCCAGCAGGGAGACGGGACAGGCCTACACTGAAGCTTTCTTT
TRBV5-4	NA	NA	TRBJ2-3	CASSAPLADTQYF	TGTGCCAGCAGCGCACCGCTAGCAGATACGCAGTATTTT
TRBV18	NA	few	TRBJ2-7	CASSGGSGTRVSYEQYF	TGTGCCAGCTCAGGCGGGTCCGGGACTCGAGTCTCCTACGAGCAGTACTTC
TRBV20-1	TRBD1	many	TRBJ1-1	CSARDPRQGGTEAFF	TGCAGTGCTAGAGATCCCAGACAGGGGGGCACTGAAGCTTTCTTT
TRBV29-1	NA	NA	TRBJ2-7	CSVVIYGGLSGQYF	TGCAGCGTTGTAATTTATGGGGGTTTGTCGGGGCAGTACTTC
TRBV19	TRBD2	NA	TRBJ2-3	CASSIRLAGETDTQYF	TGTGCCAGTAGTATCCGACTAGCGGGGGAGACAGATACGCAGTATTTT
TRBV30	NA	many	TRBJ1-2	CACVQGGYGYTF	TGTGCCTGTGTACAGGGAGGCTATGGCTACACCTTC
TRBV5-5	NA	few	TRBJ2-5	CASSLVGTSQETQYF	TGTGCCAGCAGCTTGGTTGGGACCAGCCAAGAGACCCAGTACTTC
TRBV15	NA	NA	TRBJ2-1	CATSRQFSSYNEQFF	TGTGCCACCAGCAGACAGTTCAGCTCCTACAATGAGCAGTTCTTC
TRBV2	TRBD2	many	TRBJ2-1	CASSETSGYSYNEQFF	TGTGCCAGCAGCGAGACTAGCGGGTACTCCTACAATGAGCAGTTCTTC
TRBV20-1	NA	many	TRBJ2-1	CSARGDGSPYNEQFF	TGCAGTGCTAGAGGAGACGGGAGTCCCTACAATGAGCAGTTCTTC
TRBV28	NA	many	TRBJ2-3	CASSLWRDPWGTDTQYF	TGTGCCAGCAGTTTATGGCGGGACCCTTGGGGCACAGATACGCAGTATTTT
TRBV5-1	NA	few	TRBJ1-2	CASSLGQIHPDPYGYTF	TGCGCCAGCAGCTTGGGACAGATTCACCCCGACCCATATGGCTACACCTTC
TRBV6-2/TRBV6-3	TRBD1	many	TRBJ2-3	CASSYSGGGDTQYF	TGTGCCAGCAGTTACTCAGGGGGCGGAGATACGCAGTATTTT
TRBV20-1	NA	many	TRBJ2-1	CSAMGNEQFF	TGCAGTGCTATGGGGAATGAGCAGTTCTTC
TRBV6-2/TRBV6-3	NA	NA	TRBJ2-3	CASSRPGGKDTQYF	TGTGCCAGCAGCCGCCCTGGCGGGAAGGATACGCAGTATTTT
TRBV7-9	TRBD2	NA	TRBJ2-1	CASSLWRTSKYNEQFF	TGTGCCAGCAGCTTATGGAGGACTAGTAAGTACAATGAGCAGTTCTTC
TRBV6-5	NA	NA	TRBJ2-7	CASSKGRGEQYF	TGTGCCAGCAGTAAGGGCAGAGGCGAGCAGTACTTC
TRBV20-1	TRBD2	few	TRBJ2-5	CSAGLALETQYF	TGCAGTGCTGGACTAGCTTTAGAGACCCAGTACTTC
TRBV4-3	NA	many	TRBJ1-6	CASSQDVIRSYNSPLHF	TGCGCCAGCAGCCAAGACGTGATCCGCTCCTATAATTCACCCCTCCACTTT
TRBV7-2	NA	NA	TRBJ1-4	CASSLERADEKLFF	TGTGCCAGCAGCTTGGAGAGGGCGGATGAAAAACTGTTTTTT
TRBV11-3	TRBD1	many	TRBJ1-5	CASSLELTGGYSNQPQHF	TGTGCCAGCAGCTTAGAGCTAACAGGGGGCTACAGCAATCAGCCCCAGCATTTT
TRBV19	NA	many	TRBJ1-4	CASSIQDSTNEKLFF	TGTGCCAGTAGTATACAGGATTCAACTAATGAAAAACTGTTTTTT
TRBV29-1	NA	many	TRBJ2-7	CSVEFGGSYEQYF	TGCAGCGTTGAGTTTGGGGGCTCCTACGAGCAGTACTTC
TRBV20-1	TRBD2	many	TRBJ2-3	CSARAGGRESDTQYF	TGCAGTGCTAGAGCGGGCGGGAGGGAGTCAGATACGCAGTATTTT
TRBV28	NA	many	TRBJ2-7	CAIRMDGSYEQYF	TGTGCCATTCGGATGGACGGGTCCTACGAGCAGTACTTC
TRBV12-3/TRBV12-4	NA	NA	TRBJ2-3	CASRSRGGPTDTQYF	TGTGCCAGCAGATCGAGAGGAGGGCCCACAGATACGCAGTATTTT
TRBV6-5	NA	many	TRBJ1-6	CASSYSARANSPLHF	TGTGCCAGCAGTTACTCCGCCAGGGCGAATTCACCCCTCCACTTT
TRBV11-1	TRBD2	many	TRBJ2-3	CASSFGGWTSGSPDTQYF	TGTGCCAGCAGCTTCGGGGGCTGGACTAGCGGGAGCCCAGATACGCAGTATTTT
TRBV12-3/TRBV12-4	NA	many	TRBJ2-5	CASSSQGFGETQYF	TGTGCCAGCAGTTCCCAGGGTTTTGGGGAGACCCAGTACTTC
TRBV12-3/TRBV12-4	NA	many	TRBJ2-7	CASSLEEAGSVYEQYF	TGTGCCAGCAGTTTAGAGGAGGCGGGATCCGTCTACGAGCAGTACTTC
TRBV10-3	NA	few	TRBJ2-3	CAISDGHRTDTQYF	TGTGCCATCAGTGACGGTCATCGCACAGATACGCAGTATTTT